This T cell receptor beta chain was recorded in a study of blood T cell repertoires in COVID-19. TCRdb's table, derived via immunoSEQ multiplex PCR, lists solely in-frame clones and lacks some. The table shows around 200,000 clones, with 87% occurring only once. This clonotype originated in a young man with acute COVID-19. Sequenced material: PBMCs or T cells enriched from blood (not recorded which).

The CDR3 region has the DNA TGTGCCGGCACTAGCGGGGCCGCGAACACCGGGGAGCTGTTTTTT. Protein product: CAGTSGAANTGELFF. V gene TRBV6-5 combines with J gene TRBJ2-2; 10 bases are shared with TRBD2. The V gene's germline CDR1 is MNHEY and CDR2 SVGAGI. V trimming: 11 bases; J trimming: 0 bases; junction bases outside the gene matches: 6. This CDR3 comprises 15 residues.